The 6 T cell receptor beta chains given below trace back to one sample, sequenced in a study of graft-versus-host responses after intestinal transplantation listed by TCRdb under 2021. Libraries were prepared through the immunoSEQ multiplex PCR assay. TCRdb obtained this table from immuneACCESS and retained in-frame rearrangements with V and J assigned. These tables miss some clones; where compared with another copy, unresolved V genes account for less than half of the shortfall, and the remainder is unexplained. The sample data list over 10,000 clones, and roughly 93% of these were observed just once. Approximately 4.4% of the sample comes from the top ten. Sample: PBMCs, taken approximately 35 months after intestinal transplantation. The source is a human patient who received an intestinal transplant, so some T cells may come from the graft donor.

V gene TRBV5-1 combines with J gene TRBJ2-7; D is ambiguous. CDR3 length: 14 amino acids. The germline V and J ends were trimmed by 0 bases and 3 bases, with 10 bases remaining between them. CDR1 is SGHRS, CDR2 YFSETQ, per germline. Here the CDR3 reads CASSLAPPNYEQYF. CDR3 nucleotides: TGCGCCAGCAGCTTGGCCCCCCCTAACTACGAGCAGTACTTC.

The V and J genes are TRBV11-1 and TRBJ1-1; 9 bases match TRBD1. Losses at the gene ends were 5 bases for V and 4 bases for J; bases not matched to a gene: 5. The V gene's germline CDR1 is SGHAT and CDR2 FQDESV (reference sequence). The CDR3 has 14 amino acids. In nucleotides, the CDR3 is TGTGCCAGCAGCCTAGACAGGGGGGCCACTGAAGCTTTCTTT. Protein sequence: CASSLDRGATEAFF.

The rearrangement uses TRBV6-5 and TRBJ1-1; possible D gene TRBD1, 6 bases. Trimming pared 3 bases from V and 4 bases from J, leaving 15 bases between. The CDR3 consists of 15 residues. Germline V gene lookup returns CDR1 MNHEY and CDR2 SVGAGI. This chain's CDR3 is CASSYEDRPFTEAFF. Written as DNA, the CDR3 is TGTGCCAGCAGTTATGAGGACAGACCTTTCACTGAAGCTTTCTTT.

The gene calls are TRBV19 and TRBJ1-2, with D maybe TRBD1 (6 bases). The CDR3 extends over 15 amino acids. Between the trimmed V and J ends, which lost 8 bases and 3 bases, there was a span of 19 bases. CDR1 and CDR2 (germline): LNHDA, SQIVND (reference sequence). Here the CDR3 DNA reads TGTGCCAGTGATTCGTCAGGGGAGGACTACTATGGCTACACCTTC. Translation gives CASDSSGEDYYGYTF.

The chain has TRBV13 and TRBJ1-3; 9 bases line up with TRBD1. From germline, CDR1 is PRHDT and CDR2 FYEKMQ (reference sequence). Trimming took 8 bases from V and 1 from J; bases not matched to a gene: 3. The CDR3 length is 14 residues. This CDR3 reads CASQTGGSGNTIYF. CDR3 coding DNA: TGTGCCAGCCAGACAGGGGGGTCTGGAAACACCATATATTTT.

The CDR3 coding sequence is TGTGCCAGCAGGAGGAGTGCAACTAATGAAAAACTGTTTTTT. It codes for CASRRSATNEKLFF. The V call is TRBV6-5, the J call TRBJ1-4; D gene uncertain. From germline, CDR1 is MNHEY and CDR2 SVGAGI. The CDR3 totals 14 residues. With 6 bases removed from V and 0 bases from J, the gap between germline ends came to 8 bases.